Listed below are T cell receptor beta chains from one sample, sequenced in a study of cytomegalovirus exposure and HLA in healthy donors. TCRdb's copy holds only in-frame clones and misses some; the assay was immunoSEQ multiplex PCR. The top ten hold about 5.9% of the sample, which has around 150,000 clones, around 79% seen once. Sequencing input: PBMCs. These receptors came from a man between 50 and 59 years old in good health and CMV-seropositive. The CDR3 runs from the conserved cysteine through the conserved F or W. Each record gives: CDR3 protein, CDR3 DNA, V gene, D gene, J gene, clone size. D genes are given only for firm matches. Some rows have no size entry. The others give once, few or many, or a class for an expanded clone.

CDR3aa: CASSAEDRVVWNEQFF; CDR3nt: TGTGCCAGCAGCGCGGAGGACAGGGTCGTCTGGAATGAGCAGTTCTTC; v_gene: TRBV5-5; d_gene: TRBD1; j_gene: TRBJ2-1; abundance: once
CDR3aa: CASSLGNSPQNIQYF; CDR3nt: TGTGCCAGCAGCTTGGGGAACAGCCCCCAAAACATTCAGTACTTC; v_gene: TRBV5-6; d_gene: NA; j_gene: TRBJ2-4; abundance: NA
CDR3aa: CASSLLWEEMYEQYF; CDR3nt: TGTGCCAGCAGTTTACTGTGGGAGGAAATGTACGAGCAGTACTTC; v_gene: TRBV28; d_gene: NA; j_gene: TRBJ2-7; abundance: NA
CDR3aa: CASSERRGLLGEKLFF; CDR3nt: TGTGCCAGCAGTGAAAGGCGAGGGTTGTTGGGTGAAAAACTGTTTTTT; v_gene: TRBV6-1; d_gene: NA; j_gene: TRBJ1-4; abundance: once
CDR3aa: CASSISRDRGEQYF; CDR3nt: TGTGCCAGTAGTATTTCACGGGACAGGGGCGAGCAGTACTTC; v_gene: TRBV19; d_gene: TRBD1; j_gene: TRBJ2-7; abundance: NA
CDR3aa: CASSDVSGQGAYEQYF; CDR3nt: TGCGCCAGCAGTGATGTATCAGGACAGGGGGCCTACGAGCAGTACTTC; v_gene: TRBV10-1; d_gene: TRBD1; j_gene: TRBJ2-7; abundance: NA
CDR3aa: CASRPGDGLTDTQYF; CDR3nt: TGCGCCAGCAGACCGGGGGACGGACTCACAGATACGCAGTATTTT; v_gene: TRBV5-1; d_gene: NA; j_gene: TRBJ2-3; abundance: NA
CDR3aa: CASSWRGLSSYEQYF; CDR3nt: TGCGCCAGCAGCTGGAGGGGCTTGAGCTCCTACGAGCAGTACTTC; v_gene: TRBV28; d_gene: NA; j_gene: TRBJ2-7; abundance: NA
CDR3aa: CASTPRQGYNSPLHF; CDR3nt: TGTGCCAGCACCCCGAGACAGGGCTATAATTCACCCCTCCACTTT; v_gene: TRBV28; d_gene: TRBD1; j_gene: TRBJ1-6; abundance: NA
CDR3aa: CAITEGASYEQYF; CDR3nt: TGTGCCATCACCGAGGGTGCCTCCTACGAGCAGTACTTC; v_gene: TRBV10-3; d_gene: NA; j_gene: TRBJ2-7; abundance: few
CDR3aa: CATSSQGYNQPQHF; CDR3nt: TGTGCCACCAGCAGTCAGGGATACAATCAGCCCCAGCATTTT; v_gene: TRBV15; d_gene: NA; j_gene: TRBJ1-5; abundance: once
CDR3aa: CASSEFQGQYF; CDR3nt: TGTGCCAGCAGTGAATTCCAGGGACAGTACTTC; v_gene: TRBV25-1; d_gene: NA; j_gene: TRBJ2-5; abundance: NA
CDR3aa: CASTPGTWELFF; CDR3nt: TGTGCCAGCACTCCGGGAACCTGGGAGCTGTTTTTT; v_gene: TRBV2; d_gene: NA; j_gene: TRBJ2-2; abundance: few
CDR3aa: CASSPTGSNTEAFF; CDR3nt: TGTGCCAGCTCACCGACAGGTTCGAACACTGAAGCTTTCTTT; v_gene: TRBV18; d_gene: NA; j_gene: TRBJ1-1; abundance: NA
CDR3aa: CASSLDTAGGREQYF; CDR3nt: TGCGCCAGCAGCTTGGACACAGCGGGAGGGCGCGAGCAGTACTTC; v_gene: TRBV5-1; d_gene: TRBD2; j_gene: TRBJ2-7; abundance: NA
CDR3aa: CASSAGDANEKLFF; CDR3nt: TGTGCCAGCAGTGCGGGGGATGCTAATGAAAAACTGTTTTTT; v_gene: TRBV2; d_gene: NA; j_gene: TRBJ1-4; abundance: few
CDR3aa: CASSLTVATNEKLFF; CDR3nt: TGTGCCAGCAGTCTAACAGTAGCAACTAATGAAAAACTGTTTTTT; v_gene: TRBV27; d_gene: NA; j_gene: TRBJ1-4; abundance: NA
CDR3aa: CASSLVAGNTGELFF; CDR3nt: TGCGCCAGCAGCTTGGTGGCAGGGAACACCGGGGAGCTGTTTTTT; v_gene: TRBV5-1; d_gene: NA; j_gene: TRBJ2-2; abundance: NA
CDR3aa: CASSPGRNEQFF; CDR3nt: TGTGCCAGCAGTCCTGGGAGGAATGAGCAGTTCTTC; v_gene: TRBV28; d_gene: NA; j_gene: TRBJ2-1; abundance: NA
CDR3aa: CASSNHRAGELFF; CDR3nt: TGTGCCAGCAGTAATCACAGGGCCGGGGAGCTGTTTTTT; v_gene: TRBV27; d_gene: NA; j_gene: TRBJ2-2; abundance: NA
CDR3aa: CASSLTGIGEQYF; CDR3nt: TGTGCCAGCAGCTTGACAGGGATCGGCGAGCAGTACTTC; v_gene: TRBV5-5; d_gene: NA; j_gene: TRBJ2-7; abundance: NA
CDR3aa: CASSQEGGGLAGYEQYF; CDR3nt: TGTGCCAGCAGCCAAGAAGGAGGAGGACTAGCGGGATACGAGCAGTACTTC; v_gene: TRBV14; d_gene: TRBD2; j_gene: TRBJ2-7; abundance: NA
CDR3aa: CSAALRADTQYF; CDR3nt: TGCAGCGCGGCCCTCAGGGCAGATACGCAGTATTTT; v_gene: TRBV29-1; d_gene: NA; j_gene: TRBJ2-3; abundance: NA
CDR3aa: CASSLLAGAYNEQFF; CDR3nt: TGCGCCAGCAGCCTACTAGCGGGAGCCTACAATGAGCAGTTCTTC; v_gene: TRBV5-1; d_gene: TRBD2; j_gene: TRBJ2-1; abundance: NA
CDR3aa: CASSLGLSGRGEQFF; CDR3nt: TGCGCCAGCAGCTTGGGGCTTAGCGGGAGGGGCGAGCAGTTCTTC; v_gene: TRBV5-1; d_gene: TRBD2; j_gene: TRBJ2-1; abundance: NA
CDR3aa: CAWSKGLDYNEQFF; CDR3nt: TGTGCCTGGAGTAAGGGGCTAGATTACAATGAGCAGTTCTTC; v_gene: TRBV30; d_gene: NA; j_gene: TRBJ2-1; abundance: few
CDR3aa: CAIREESSSYEQYF; CDR3nt: TGTGCCATCAGGGAGGAATCTAGCTCCTACGAGCAGTACTTC; v_gene: TRBV10-3; d_gene: NA; j_gene: TRBJ2-7; abundance: NA
CDR3aa: CASSPDREVNEQFF; CDR3nt: TGTGCCAGCAGTCCAGACAGGGAGGTCAATGAGCAGTTCTTC; v_gene: TRBV7-3; d_gene: NA; j_gene: TRBJ2-1; abundance: NA
CDR3aa: CSVQGLRYGYTF; CDR3nt: TGCAGCGTCCAGGGACTTCGTTATGGCTACACCTTC; v_gene: TRBV29-1; d_gene: NA; j_gene: TRBJ1-2; abundance: NA
CDR3aa: CASSQEGELAGGLDTQYF; CDR3nt: TGTGCCAGCAGCCAAGAGGGAGAACTAGCGGGAGGTCTAGATACGCAGTATTTT; v_gene: TRBV4-2; d_gene: TRBD2; j_gene: TRBJ2-3; abundance: NA
CDR3aa: CASSSGSGFTYEQYF; CDR3nt: TGTGCCAGCAGTTCGGGTAGCGGATTTACCTACGAGCAGTACTTC; v_gene: TRBV28; d_gene: NA; j_gene: TRBJ2-7; abundance: NA
CDR3aa: CSSSLWGQGAIDEQYF; CDR3nt: TGTTCCAGCAGCTTATGGGGACAGGGGGCTATCGACGAGCAGTACTTC; v_gene: TRBV7-9; d_gene: TRBD1; j_gene: TRBJ2-7; abundance: few
CDR3aa: CASSDGRAQDYTF; CDR3nt: TGTGCCAGCAGTGATGGGAGGGCCCAAGACTACACCTTC; v_gene: TRBV2; d_gene: NA; j_gene: TRBJ1-2; abundance: NA
CDR3aa: CAWSIARDTQYF; CDR3nt: TGTGCCTGGAGTATCGCGCGAGATACGCAGTATTTT; v_gene: TRBV30; d_gene: NA; j_gene: TRBJ2-3; abundance: NA
CDR3aa: CASSSDYRGDYGYTF; CDR3nt: TGCGCCAGCAGCTCGGATTACAGGGGCGACTATGGCTACACCTTC; v_gene: TRBV5-1; d_gene: TRBD1; j_gene: TRBJ1-2; abundance: NA
CDR3aa: CASSLTASGFTGELFF; CDR3nt: TGTGCCAGCAGCTTAACGGCTAGCGGATTCACCGGGGAGCTGTTTTTT; v_gene: TRBV7-2; d_gene: TRBD2; j_gene: TRBJ2-2; abundance: NA
CDR3aa: CASSRQYQETQYF; CDR3nt: TGTGCCAGCAGCCGACAGTACCAAGAGACCCAGTACTTC; v_gene: TRBV6-5; d_gene: NA; j_gene: TRBJ2-5; abundance: NA
CDR3aa: CASSLPDLQDGNTEAFF; CDR3nt: TGCGCCAGCAGCCTACCCGATTTACAGGACGGTAACACTGAAGCTTTCTTT; v_gene: TRBV5-1; d_gene: NA; j_gene: TRBJ1-1; abundance: NA
CDR3aa: CASTRQDANHGYTF; CDR3nt: TGTGCCAGCACCAGACAGGACGCTAACCATGGCTACACCTTC; v_gene: TRBV28; d_gene: NA; j_gene: TRBJ1-2; abundance: NA
CDR3aa: CASSFSVPLSYEQYF; CDR3nt: TGTGCCAGCAGTTTTAGCGTCCCATTGTCCTACGAGCAGTACTTC; v_gene: TRBV27; d_gene: NA; j_gene: TRBJ2-7; abundance: NA
CDR3aa: CASTLTPRGDHEQYF; CDR3nt: TGTGCCAGCACCCTAACCCCCAGGGGGGATCACGAGCAGTACTTC; v_gene: TRBV27; d_gene: NA; j_gene: TRBJ2-7; abundance: NA
CDR3aa: CASTSFRDWADTQYF; CDR3nt: TGTGCCAGCACGTCGTTCAGGGATTGGGCAGATACGCAGTATTTT; v_gene: TRBV28; d_gene: NA; j_gene: TRBJ2-3; abundance: NA
CDR3aa: CASSIGQGGQETQYF; CDR3nt: TGCGCCAGCAGCATCGGACAGGGAGGCCAAGAGACCCAGTACTTC; v_gene: TRBV5-1; d_gene: TRBD1; j_gene: TRBJ2-5; abundance: medium-sized
CDR3aa: CASTLGLPPKETQYF; CDR3nt: TGTGCCAGCACCCTGGGCCTCCCACCTAAGGAGACCCAGTACTTC; v_gene: TRBV2; d_gene: NA; j_gene: TRBJ2-5; abundance: NA
CDR3aa: CASSSKTGGDRGVEQYF; CDR3nt: TGCGCCAGCAGCTCAAAAACCGGTGGGGACAGGGGGGTCGAGCAGTACTTC; v_gene: TRBV5-1; d_gene: TRBD1; j_gene: TRBJ2-7; abundance: NA
CDR3aa: CASSKAGQGAGELFF; CDR3nt: TGTGCCAGCAGCAAAGCGGGACAGGGGGCCGGGGAGCTGTTTTTT; v_gene: TRBV21-1; d_gene: NA; j_gene: TRBJ2-2; abundance: NA